Below are 16 T cell receptor beta chains sequenced from a single sample in a study of OX40 agonist ivuxolimab in advanced cancers. Clones were sequenced by immunoSEQ multiplex PCR, and TCRdb holds only the in-frame ones, with some missing. The table shows some 63,000 clones, with approximately 89% occurring only once. The sample in question was CD4+ or CD8+ T cells sorted from blood, obtained in a trial of the OX40 agonist ivuxolimab. The receptors stem from an adult with an advanced solid tumor such as melanoma, head and neck, liver or kidney cancer.

The V gene is TRBV28, the J gene TRBJ1-3; D call uncertain. The CDR3 loop spans 15 amino acids. Germline CDR1 and CDR2: MDHEN and SYDVKM. Trimming removed 10 bases at V and 0 bases at J, with 16 bases between. The DNA of the CDR3 is TGTGCCACCCAGGACTGGCGAGACTCTGGAAACACCATATATTTT. It codes for CATQDWRDSGNTIYF.

This chain links TRBV10-3 with TRBJ2-1, with TRBD2 matching 8 bases. In germline, CDR1 is ENHRY, CDR2 SYGVKD. V was clipped by 7 bases and J by 9 bases; unmatched bases: 11. The CDR3 runs to 14 residues. The CDR3 DNA reads TGTGCCATCAAAGAGGGGACTAGTCAAAGTGAGCAGTTCTTC. It translates to CAIKEGTSQSEQFF.

The V call is TRBV4-1, the J call TRBJ2-5; possible D gene TRBD2, 5 bases. The CDR3 has 14 residues. Trimming cost V 4 bases and J 1 base, with 10 bases left between them. Germline lookup yields CDR1 MGHRA and CDR2 YSYEKL. This CDR3 is CASSPDRGQETQYF. The CDR3 coding sequence is TGCGCCAGCAGCCCAGATCGGGGCCAAGAGACCCAGTACTTC.

The V gene is TRBV28, the J gene TRBJ1-1; D perhaps matches TRBD1 (5 bases). V lost 6 bases and J lost 9, with 11 bases in between. CDR3 length: 11 residues. Per the germline V gene, CDR1 is MDHEN and CDR2 is SYDVKM. In nucleotides, the CDR3 is TGTGCCAGCAGGGAACAGGATAAAGCTTTCTTT. Translating it yields CASREQDKAFF.

This chain uses TRBV25-1 with TRBJ2-3; D remains ambiguous. In germline, CDR1 is MGHDK, CDR2 SYGVNS. This CDR3 comprises 11 residues. Trimming stripped 10 bases from V and 7 bases from J, with 12 bases between. CDR3 nucleotides: TGTGCCACGCAGATCGGGTATACGCAGTATTTT. Residues: CATQIGYTQYF.

The rearrangement uses TRBV10-3 and TRBJ1-2; D is uncertain. The CDR3 totals 13 residues. Per germline, CDR1 ENHRY and CDR2 SYGVKD. Trimming removed 3 bases from V and 3 bases from J, with 8 bases in between. CDR3 sequence reads: CAISDQLDYGYTF. CDR3 sequence (DNA): TGTGCCATCAGTGATCAGCTTGACTATGGCTACACCTTC.

The chain employs TRBV2 and TRBJ1-1, with D perhaps matching TRBD1 (6 bases). From germline, CDR1 is SNHLY and CDR2 FYNNEI. The V gene lost 9 bases and the J gene lost 1 base, with 9 bases spanning the gap. The CDR3 is 12 residues long. CDR3 loop: CARGTTNTEAFF. CDR3 bases: TGTGCCAGAGGGACAACGAACACTGAAGCTTTCTTT.

The V call is TRBV5-6, the J call TRBJ2-7; D not resolved. Germline loops: CDR1 SGHDT, CDR2 YYEEEE. The CDR3 has 14 residues. V was trimmed by 2 bases and J by 0 bases, leaving 9 bases between them. The CDR3 is CASSLAHNSYEQYF. As DNA, the CDR3 is TGTGCCAGCAGCTTAGCACATAACTCCTACGAGCAGTACTTC.

This clone showed up just once. The rearrangement uses TRBV9 and TRBJ2-7, with 7 bases that match TRBD2. V gave up 0 bases and J gave up 7 bases; unmatched junction bases: 1. From germline, CDR1 is SGDLS and CDR2 YYNGEE. The CDR3 runs to 12 residues. The CDR3 region is CASSVDGREQYF. CDR3 nucleotide sequence: TGTGCCAGCAGCGTAGACGGGAGGGAGCAGTACTTC.

This chain uses TRBV4-1 with TRBJ1-5; D gene unclear. Trimming left V 1 base short and J 5 bases short, with 15 bases between. Germline V gene data show CDR1 as MGHRA and CDR2 as YSYEKL. The CDR3 covers 16 residues. The CDR3 coding sequence is TGCGCCAGCAGCCAAGTCAGTGGCAGACGCGATCAGCCCCAGCATTTT. This translates into CASSQVSGRRDQPQHF.

The CDR3 loop reads CASSQVNQAYNEQFF. As DNA, the CDR3 is TGTGCCAGCAGCCAAGTCAACCAGGCCTACAATGAGCAGTTCTTC. This rearrangement joins TRBV14 to TRBJ2-1, with unresolved D. Germline CDR1 and CDR2: SGHDN and FVKESK. The CDR3 has 15 residues. Between the trimmed V and J ends, which lost 1 base and 2 bases, there was a span of 9 bases.

The rearrangement links TRBV5-6 to TRBJ2-2; D remains unclear. Germline V lookup: CDR1 SGHDT, CDR2 YYEEEE. The ends were cut back, 0 bases at V and 3 bases at J, with 6 bases in the middle. The CDR3 has 14 residues. This chain's CDR3 is CASSLGQDTGELFF. In DNA form, the CDR3 reads TGTGCCAGCAGCTTGGGGCAGGACACCGGGGAGCTGTTTTTT.

V gene TRBV10-1 combines with J gene TRBJ2-3; 7 bases are shared with TRBD2. V was pared by 4 bases and J by 6 bases, with 10 bases of the junction left unmatched. CDR3 size: 15 residues. Germline values: CDR1 WNHNN, CDR2 SYGVQD (reference sequence). CDR3 protein: CASSAGLLSGDTQYF. CDR3 nucleotide sequence: TGCGCCAGCAGTGCGGGACTACTTTCGGGGGATACGCAGTATTTT.

The chain has TRBV6-5 and TRBJ1-4; no firm D call. This CDR3 is built from 15 residues. Germline CDR1 and CDR2: MNHEY and SVGAGI. With 9 bases removed from V and 7 bases from J, the gap between germline ends came to 21 bases. The CDR3 region is CASSGRETGGEKLFF. CDR3 nucleotides: TGTGCCAGTTCGGGCCGGGAGACTGGCGGTGAAAAACTGTTTTTT.

The chain recombines TRBV7-3 with TRBJ1-5; D gene uncertain. Germline CDR1 reads SGHTA; CDR2 reads FQGTGA. CDR3 length equals 13 residues. V gave up 4 bases and J gave up 4 bases, with 8 bases separating them. The CDR3 region has the DNA TGTGCCAGCAGCTATGGACCGAATCAGCCCCAGCATTTT. It translates to CASSYGPNQPQHF.

V and J are TRBV7-2 and TRBJ2-5; TRBD2 matches at 9 bases. This CDR3 has 17 amino acids. After removal of 0 bases from V and 5 bases from J, the junction contained 10 bases not matched to a gene. Germline-derived CDR1 and CDR2 are SGHTA and FQGNSA. CDR3 nucleotide sequence: TGTGCCAGCAGCTTAGCGCGAGGCGGGAGGGCCCGGGAGACCCAGTACTTC. Residues: CASSLARGGRARETQYF.